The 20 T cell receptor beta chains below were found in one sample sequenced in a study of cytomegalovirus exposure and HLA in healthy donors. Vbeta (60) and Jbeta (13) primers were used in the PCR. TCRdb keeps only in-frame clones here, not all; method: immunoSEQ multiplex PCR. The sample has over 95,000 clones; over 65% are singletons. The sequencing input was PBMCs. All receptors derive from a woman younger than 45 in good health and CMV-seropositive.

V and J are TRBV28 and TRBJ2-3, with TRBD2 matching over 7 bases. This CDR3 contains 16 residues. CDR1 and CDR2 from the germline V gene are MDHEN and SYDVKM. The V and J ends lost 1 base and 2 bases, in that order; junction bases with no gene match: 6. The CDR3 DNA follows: TGTGCCAGCAGTTTATATCGGGGGGTCACCACAGATACGCAGTATTTT. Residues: CASSLYRGVTTDTQYF.

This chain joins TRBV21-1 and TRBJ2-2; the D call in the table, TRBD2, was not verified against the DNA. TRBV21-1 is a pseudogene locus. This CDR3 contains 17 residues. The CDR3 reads CASSSGGWIANTGELFF. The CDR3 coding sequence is TGTGCCAGCAGCTCGGGGGGGTGGATCGCGAACACCGGGGAGCTGTTTTTT.

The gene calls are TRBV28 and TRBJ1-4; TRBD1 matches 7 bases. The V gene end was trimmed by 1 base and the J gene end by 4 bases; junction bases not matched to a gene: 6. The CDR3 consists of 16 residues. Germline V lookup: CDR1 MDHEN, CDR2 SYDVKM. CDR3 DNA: TGTGCCAGCAGTTTATCCGGCCAGGGGGGTAATGAAAAACTGTTTTTT. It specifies CASSLSGQGGNEKLFF.

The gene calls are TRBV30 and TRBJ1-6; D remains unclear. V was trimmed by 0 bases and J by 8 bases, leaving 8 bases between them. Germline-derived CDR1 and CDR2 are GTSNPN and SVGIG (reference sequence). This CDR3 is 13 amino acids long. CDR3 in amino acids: CAWSVNSHSPLHF. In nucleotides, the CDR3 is TGTGCCTGGAGTGTAAACAGCCATTCACCCCTCCACTTT.

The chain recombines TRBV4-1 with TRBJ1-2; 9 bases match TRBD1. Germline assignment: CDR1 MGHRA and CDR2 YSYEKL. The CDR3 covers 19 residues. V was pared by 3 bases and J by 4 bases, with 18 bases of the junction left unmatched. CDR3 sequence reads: CASSQTRNLGQGSVYGYTF. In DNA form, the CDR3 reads TGCGCCAGCAGCCAGACAAGAAACTTGGGACAGGGCTCTGTCTATGGCTACACCTTC.

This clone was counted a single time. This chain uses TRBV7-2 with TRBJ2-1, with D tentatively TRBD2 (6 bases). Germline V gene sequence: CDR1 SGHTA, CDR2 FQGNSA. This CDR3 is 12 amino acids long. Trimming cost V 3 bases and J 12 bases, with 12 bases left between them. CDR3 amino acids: CASSFSLGGQFF. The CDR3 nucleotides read TGTGCCAGCAGCTTCTCTCTCGGGGGGCAGTTCTTC.

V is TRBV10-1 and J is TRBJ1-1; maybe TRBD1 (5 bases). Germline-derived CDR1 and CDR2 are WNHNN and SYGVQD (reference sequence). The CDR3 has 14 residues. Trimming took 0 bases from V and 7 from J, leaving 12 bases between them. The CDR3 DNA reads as TGCGCCAGCAGTGAGTCTACTTACGGGGGTGAAGCTTTCTTT. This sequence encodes CASSESTYGGEAFF.

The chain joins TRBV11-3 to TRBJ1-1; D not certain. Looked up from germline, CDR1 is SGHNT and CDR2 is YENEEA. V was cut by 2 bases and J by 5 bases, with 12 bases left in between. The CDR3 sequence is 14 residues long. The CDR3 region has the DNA TGTGCCAGCAGCTTACCCCTGGCCGGGACTGAAGCTTTCTTT. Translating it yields CASSLPLAGTEAFF.

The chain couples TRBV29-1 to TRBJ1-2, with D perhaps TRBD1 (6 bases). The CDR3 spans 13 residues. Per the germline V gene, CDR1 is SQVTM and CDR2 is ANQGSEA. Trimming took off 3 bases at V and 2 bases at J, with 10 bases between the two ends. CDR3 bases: TGCAGCGTTGAGCGGACAGCAAACTATGGCTACACCTTC. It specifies CSVERTANYGYTF. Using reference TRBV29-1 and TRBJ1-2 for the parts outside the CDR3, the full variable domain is SAVISQKPSRDICQRGTSLTIQCQVDSQVTMMFWYRQQPGQSLTLIATANQGSEATYESGFVIDKFPISRPNLTFSTLTVSNMSPEDSSIYLCSVERTANYGYTFGSGTRLTVV.

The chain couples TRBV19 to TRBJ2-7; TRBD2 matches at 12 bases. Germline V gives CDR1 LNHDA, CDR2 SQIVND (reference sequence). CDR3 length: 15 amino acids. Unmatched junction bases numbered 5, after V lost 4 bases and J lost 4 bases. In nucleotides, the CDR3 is TGTGCCAGTAGTAAGACCGGGACTAGCGGGTACGAGCAGTACTTC. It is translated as CASSKTGTSGYEQYF.

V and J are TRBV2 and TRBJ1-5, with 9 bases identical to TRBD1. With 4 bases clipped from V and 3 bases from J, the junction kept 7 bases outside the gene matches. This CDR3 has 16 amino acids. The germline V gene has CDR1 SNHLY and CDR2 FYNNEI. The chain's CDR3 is CASSARDRASNQPQHF. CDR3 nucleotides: TGTGCCAGCAGTGCCCGGGACAGGGCCTCCAATCAGCCCCAGCATTTT.

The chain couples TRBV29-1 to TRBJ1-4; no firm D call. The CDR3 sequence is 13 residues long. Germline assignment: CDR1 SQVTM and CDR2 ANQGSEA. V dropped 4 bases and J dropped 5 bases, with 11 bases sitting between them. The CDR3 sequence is CSVVYSFNEKLFF. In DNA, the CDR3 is TGCAGCGTTGTTTACAGTTTCAATGAAAAACTGTTTTTT.

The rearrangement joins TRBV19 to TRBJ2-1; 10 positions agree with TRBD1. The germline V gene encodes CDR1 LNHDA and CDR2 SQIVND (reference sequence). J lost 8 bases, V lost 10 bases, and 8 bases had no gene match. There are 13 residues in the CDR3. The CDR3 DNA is TGTGCCACTCGGACAGGGGGGGGCGATGAGCAGTTCTTC. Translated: CATRTGGGDEQFF.

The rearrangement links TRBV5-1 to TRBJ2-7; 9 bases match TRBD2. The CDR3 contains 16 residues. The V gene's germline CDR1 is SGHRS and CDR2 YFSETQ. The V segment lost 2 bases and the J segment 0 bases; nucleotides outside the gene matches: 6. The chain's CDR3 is CASSLIPSGNSYEQYF. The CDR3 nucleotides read TGCGCCAGCAGCTTAATCCCTAGCGGGAACTCCTACGAGCAGTACTTC.

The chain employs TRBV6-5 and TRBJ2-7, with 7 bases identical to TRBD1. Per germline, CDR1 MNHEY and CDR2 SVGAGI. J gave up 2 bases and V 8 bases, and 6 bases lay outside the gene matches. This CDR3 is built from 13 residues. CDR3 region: CASGGQETYEQYF. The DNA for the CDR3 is TGTGCCAGCGGCGGACAGGAAACCTACGAGCAGTACTTC.

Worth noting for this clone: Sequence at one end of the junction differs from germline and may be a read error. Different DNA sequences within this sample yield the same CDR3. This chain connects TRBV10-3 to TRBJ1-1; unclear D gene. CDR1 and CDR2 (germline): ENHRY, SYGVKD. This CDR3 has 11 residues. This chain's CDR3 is CAILVDTEAFF. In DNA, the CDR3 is TGTGCCATACTTGTTGACACTGAGGCTTTCTTT.

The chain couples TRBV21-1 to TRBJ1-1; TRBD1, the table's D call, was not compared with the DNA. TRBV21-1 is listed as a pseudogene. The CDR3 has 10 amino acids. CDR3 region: CTGTGRAAFF. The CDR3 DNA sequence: TGTACCGGGACAGGACGTGCAGCTTTCTTT.

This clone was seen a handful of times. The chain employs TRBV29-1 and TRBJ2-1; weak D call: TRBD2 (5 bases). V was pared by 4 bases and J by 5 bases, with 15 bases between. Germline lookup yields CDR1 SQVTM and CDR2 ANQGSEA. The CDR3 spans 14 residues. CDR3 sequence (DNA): TGCAGCGTTGTCCAGCGGTTGGCGGACAATGAGCAGTTCTTC. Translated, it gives CSVVQRLADNEQFF.

This CDR3 is CASSFSWGQNTEAFF. CDR3 bases: TGTGCCAGCAGTTTCAGCTGGGGGCAAAACACTGAAGCTTTCTTT. The rearrangement joins TRBV28 to TRBJ1-1, with a weak D call TRBD1 (6 bases). Germline lookup yields CDR1 MDHEN and CDR2 SYDVKM. The germline V and J ends were trimmed by 3 bases and 2 bases, with 13 bases remaining between them. The CDR3 is 15 residues long.

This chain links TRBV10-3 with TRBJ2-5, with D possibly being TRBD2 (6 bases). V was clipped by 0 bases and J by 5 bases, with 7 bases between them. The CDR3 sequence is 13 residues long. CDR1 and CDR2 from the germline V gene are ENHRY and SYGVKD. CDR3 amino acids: CAISESGGETQYF. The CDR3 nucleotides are TGTGCCATCAGTGAGTCAGGAGGGGAGACCCAGTACTTC.